The rows below give T cell receptor beta chains drawn from one sample of a study of CD8+CD57+ T cells in acquired aplastic anemia. TCRdb used MiXCR to reprocess the reads, holding one entry per CDR3 protein. The sample carries over 100,000 distinct CDR3 sequences, 41% recorded once. The sample taken for sequencing was sorted CD4+, CD8+, or CD8+CD57+ T cells (not recorded which) from PBMCs. These receptors originate from a human donor in good health, serving as a control. The CDR3 runs from the conserved cysteine through the conserved F or W.

j_call v_call cdr3_aa
TRBJ1-3 TRBV29-1 CSVLTATSGNTIYF
TRBJ2-7 TRBV7-9 CASSSHHQGYEQYF
TRBJ1-1 TRBV29-1 CSVPGHLTEAFF
TRBJ1-2 TRBV19 CASSITDLYGYTF
TRBJ2-7 TRBV2 CASSEEGGSEQYF
TRBJ1-3 TRBV24-1 CATNVSHRAFAGNTIYF
. TRBV12-3/TRBV12-4 CASSFGTSGRNTQHF
TRBJ1-1 TRBV30 CAWGARNTEAFF
TRBJ1-1 TRBV29-1 CSVEATVNTEAFF
TRBJ1-2 TRBV7-6 CASSSTVGGSGYTF
TRBJ1-3 TRBV13 CASSPDRQGVFGKLSGNTIYF
TRBJ2-1 TRBV20-1 CSAKTLAGAYNEQFF
TRBJ2-7 TRBV7-8 CASSFPDRSYEQYF
TRBJ2-1 TRBV10-3 CAISPPLGNEQFF
TRBJ2-2 TRBV7-2 CASSRYPKGGELFF
TRBJ2-1 TRBV20-1 CSTTLSGTGPSEQFF
TRBJ2-5 TRBV10-1 CASRQTGQETQYF
TRBJ2-7 TRBV10-3 CASKRGDQRPYYYEQYF
TRBJ1-5 TRBV30 CAWSSQDNQPQHF
TRBJ1-1 TRBV5-6 CASSHQIDRDLHTEAFF
TRBJ2-3 TRBV9 CASSALAGGSTDTQYF
TRBJ2-7 TRBV11-3 CASSPTGTGEQYF
TRBJ1-2 TRBV11-3 CASSEGQGRHGYTF
TRBJ1-1 TRBV19 CASSIGGTRAFF
TRBJ1-2 TRBV3-1 CASSRQGADYGYTF
TRBJ2-2 TRBV12-3/TRBV12-4 CASSNSAVGELFF
TRBJ2-7 TRBV14 CASSQGTGDTYEQYF
TRBJ2-7 TRBV25-1 CASSEKTSGGAPPCSYEQYF
TRBJ1-6 TRBV20-1 CSARIQRDSPLHF
TRBJ1-2 TRBV15 CATSRAGDGYTF
TRBJ2-7 TRBV24-1 CATSTGTAAYEQYF
TRBJ2-3 TRBV6-1 CASSDNRDRGRHTQYF
TRBJ1-2 TRBV2 CANHRGDYGYTF
TRBJ2-7 TRBV7-8 CASSHEIVYEQYF
TRBJ2-3 TRBV20-1 CSARLAGYTDTQYF
TRBJ1-1 TRBV29-1 CSGERAGGNTEAFF
TRBJ2-3 TRBV5-1 CASSLGWTGSTDTQYF
TRBJ2-7 TRBV19 CASNLGLAAYEQYF
TRBJ2-1 TRBV15 CATGVESYNEQFF
TRBJ2-1 TRBV20-1 CSARDLGTSGYNEQFF
TRBJ2-5 TRBV29-1 CSVELGSSPDRETQYF
TRBJ1-2 TRBV30 CAWREQGDPYGYTF
TRBJ1-1 TRBV7-6 CASSLGDRGRSATEAFF
TRBJ2-3 TRBV25-1 CASSLTVVRTDTQYF
TRBJ1-2 TRBV27 CASLGFGQGFNYGYTF
TRBJ2-3 TRBV11-3 CASSMGGGFTDTQYF
TRBJ2-3 TRBV2 CASRAGPLGDTQYF
TRBJ1-1 TRBV7-3 CASSLPRNTEAFF
TRBJ2-2 TRBV3-1 CASSPGLAANTGELFF
TRBJ1-1 TRBV10-3 CAISRMENTEAFF
TRBJ2-3 TRBV9 CASSVGASGGPRGSTDTRYF
TRBJ1-6 TRBV25-1 CASSRAGVGSPLHF
TRBJ2-1 TRBV3-1 CASSPDPVSYNEQFF